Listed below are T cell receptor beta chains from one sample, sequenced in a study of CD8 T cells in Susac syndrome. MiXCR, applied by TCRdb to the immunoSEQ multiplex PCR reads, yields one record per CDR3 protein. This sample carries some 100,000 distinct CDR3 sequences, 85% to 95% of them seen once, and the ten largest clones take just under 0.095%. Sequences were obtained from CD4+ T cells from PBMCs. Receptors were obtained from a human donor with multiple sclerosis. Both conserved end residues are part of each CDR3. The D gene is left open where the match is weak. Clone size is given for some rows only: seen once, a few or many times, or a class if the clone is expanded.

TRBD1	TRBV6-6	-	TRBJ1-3	TGTGCCAGCAGCACCGACAGGGTGGGAAACACCATATATTTT	CASSTDRVGNTIYF
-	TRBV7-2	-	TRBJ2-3	TGTGCCAGCAGCTTGTACACAGATACGCAGTATTTT	CASSLYTDTQYF
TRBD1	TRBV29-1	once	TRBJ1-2	TGCAGCGTCAGACAGGGGGCTCAGGGCTACACCTTC	CSVRQGAQGYTF
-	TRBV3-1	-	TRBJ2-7	TGTGCCAGCAGCCACCTAAAAGGCGAGCAGTACTTC	CASSHLKGEQYF
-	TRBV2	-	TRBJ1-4	TGTGCCAGCAGCCTGACAGGCGAGAATGAAAAACTGTTTTTT	CASSLTGENEKLFF
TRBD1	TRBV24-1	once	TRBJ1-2	TGTGCCACTGCAGGGGGGCCGGAGGAGGGTAACTATGGCTACACCTTC	CATAGGPEEGNYGYTF
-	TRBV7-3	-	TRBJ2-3	TGTGCCAGCAGCGCAGGGGATACGCAGTATTTT	CASSAGDTQYF
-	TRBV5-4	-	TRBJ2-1	TGTGCCAGCAGCTTGACGACATCCTACAATGAGCAGTTCTTC	CASSLTTSYNEQFF
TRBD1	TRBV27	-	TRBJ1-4	TGTGCCAGCAGTCCCTCGACAGGGGGCCGTGAAAAACTGTTTTTT	CASSPSTGGREKLFF
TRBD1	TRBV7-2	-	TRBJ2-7	TGTGCCAGCAGCTATAATCCGACAGGGTCTAACGAGCAGTACTTC	CASSYNPTGSNEQYF
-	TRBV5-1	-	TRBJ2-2	TGCGCCAGCAGCTATCAGGGGAACACCGGGGAGCTGTTTTTT	CASSYQGNTGELFF
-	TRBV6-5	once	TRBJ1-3	TGTGCCAGCAGTTACGAAGGATCCGGAAACACCATATATTTT	CASSYEGSGNTIYF
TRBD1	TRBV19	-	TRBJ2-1	TGTGCCAGCCAGACAGGGATGGTGCAGTTCTTC	CASQTGMVQFF
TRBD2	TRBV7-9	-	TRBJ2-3	TGTGCCAGCAGCGTACTAGCGGGGGGGCGTCTCAGAGATACGCAGTATTTT	CASSVLAGGRLRDTQYF
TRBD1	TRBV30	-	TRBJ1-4	TGTGCCTGGACGGGGACAGAGTTTGAAAAACTGTTTTTT	CAWTGTEFEKLFF
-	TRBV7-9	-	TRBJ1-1	TGTGCCAGCCGACGATGGGAGAACACTGAAGCTTTCTTT	CASRRWENTEAFF
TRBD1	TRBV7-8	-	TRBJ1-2	TGTGCCAGCAGCTGGGACAGGGAATTCTATGGCTACACCTTC	CASSWDREFYGYTF
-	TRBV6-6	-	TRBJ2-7	TGTGCCAGCAGCTCCGGCGGGACAGTACACTACGAGCAGTACTTC	CASSSGGTVHYEQYF
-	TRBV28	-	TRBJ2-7	TGTGCCAGCATTCCCGGTGAGGTCACCGCGGGAGAGCAGTACTTC	CASIPGEVTAGEQYF
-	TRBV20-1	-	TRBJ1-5	TGCAGTGCTGACCCCCTGCGGGGCAATCAGCCCCAGCATTTT	CSADPLRGNQPQHF
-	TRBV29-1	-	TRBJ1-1	TGCAGCACCGACTCGACAGTGAACACTGAAGCTTTCTTT	CSTDSTVNTEAFF
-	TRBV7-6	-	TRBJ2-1	TGTGCCAGCAGCTTAGCTTCGCGGCGGAGCAACTCCTACAATGAGCAGTTCTTC	CASSLASRRSNSYNEQFF
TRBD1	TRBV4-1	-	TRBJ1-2	TGCGCCAGCAGGGGGAACAGGGGTGATGGCTACACCTTC	CASRGNRGDGYTF
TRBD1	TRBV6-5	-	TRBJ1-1	TGTGCCAGCAGTTCCCGGGACAGGGGGCTGGGGAGCACTGAAGCTTTCTTT	CASSSRDRGLGSTEAFF
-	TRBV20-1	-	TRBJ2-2	TGCAGTGCTCCCAGGGGGCAGGGGGGGACCGGGGAGCTGTTTTTT	CSAPRGQGGTGELFF
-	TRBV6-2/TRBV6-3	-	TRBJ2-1	TGTGCCAGTCTTGGGGGGAGCTCCTACAATGAGCAGTTCTTC	CASLGGSSYNEQFF